A single sample is the source of the 25 T cell receptor beta chains below, sequenced in a study of T cells in Graves' hyperthyroidism and ophthalmopathy. The TCR beta CDR3 regions underwent amplification using RNA transcripts as the source. In the first-round RT-PCR of the TCR CDR3, the HTBI primer set was used. TCRdb recomputed calls from the multiplex PCR reads with MiXCR, one row per CDR3 protein. The sample contains 450,000 to 650,000 distinct CDR3 sequences, about 14% of which appear only once. Material: blood. These receptors all stem from a woman aged 18-29 years with Graves' ophthalmopathy.

There are many counts of this clonotype. This rearrangement joins TRBV30 to TRBJ1-2; D gene ambiguous. V shed 1 base and J shed 4 bases, with 7 bases lying between them. This CDR3 is 12 amino acids long. In germline, CDR1 is GTSNPN, CDR2 SVGIG (reference sequence). DNA for the CDR3: TGTGCCTGGAGTGGATCCGGCTATGGCTACACCTTC. Translating gives CAWSGSGYGYTF.

This clonotype has ten or more counts. The chain employs TRBV12-3 or TRBV12-4 and TRBJ1-5; weak D call: TRBD1 (6 bases). V was trimmed by 5 bases and J by 9 bases, leaving 17 bases between them. The CDR3 runs 14 residues. For the CDR3, the DNA is TGTGCCAGCAGTCCGCGCGGGGGGCTTGGGCCCCAGCATTTT. Its protein is CASSPRGGLGPQHF.

This clonotype was found once. V is TRBV4-1 and J is TRBJ2-2, with TRBD1 as a possible D gene (6 bases). CDR1 is MGHRA and CDR2 is YSYEKL in the germline V gene. The CDR3 totals 19 residues. Trimming left V 1 base short and J 2 bases short, with 20 bases between. In DNA, the CDR3 is TGCGCCAGCAGCCAAGTTGATGGTGGGACAACCCCTAACACCGGGGAGCTGTTTTTT. Translating gives CASSQVDGGTTPNTGELFF.

This clonotype was recorded many times. The V gene is TRBV7-2, the J gene TRBJ2-7; D remains ambiguous. Per the germline V gene, CDR1 is SGHTA and CDR2 is FQGNSA. CDR3 length: 13 residues. V gave up 4 bases and J gave up 4 bases, with 11 bases separating them. CDR3: CASSSSLAYEQYF. The CDR3 bases are TGTGCCAGCAGCTCCTCCCTGGCGTACGAGCAGTACTTC.

This clonotype was observed many times. The rearrangement uses TRBV6-1 and TRBJ2-5, with D tentatively TRBD2 (5 bases). CDR3 size: 13 residues. Germline V CDR1 and CDR2: MNHNS, SASEGT. Trimming took off 5 bases at V and 5 bases at J, with 12 bases between the two ends. The DNA of the CDR3 is TGTGCCAGCAGTTCGAACCGAGGGGAGACCCAGTACTTC. The encoded protein is CASSSNRGETQYF.

As to this clonotype: A much larger clone lies one base from this, so it may be a read error. The chain is built from TRBV7-9 and TRBJ1-1; D unresolved. This CDR3 has 15 amino acids. Germline values: CDR1 SEHNR, CDR2 FQNEAQ (reference sequence). Trimming took off 5 bases at V and 4 bases at J, with 17 bases between the two ends. The CDR3 sequence is CASSRTRQTPTEAFF. For the CDR3, the DNA is TGTGCCAGCAGCAGAACTCGCCAGACTCCCACTGAAGCTTTCTTT.

This clonotype came up a few times. V gene TRBV6-1 combines with J gene TRBJ1-4, with D unclear. The CDR3 totals 15 residues. With 7 bases removed from V and 10 bases from J, the gap between germline ends came to 22 bases. The V gene's germline CDR1 is MNHNS and CDR2 SASEGT. CDR3 nucleotide sequence: TGTGCCAGCACCCGTCTTTTTAGCCCTAAGGGAAAACTGTTTTTT. Its translation: CASTRLFSPKGKLFF.

Ten or more counts support this clonotype. The V and J genes are TRBV29-1 and TRBJ1-1; TRBD1 matches at 7 bases. The trim removed 7 bases at V and 6 bases at J, leaving 2 bases unmatched. The CDR3 extends over 10 amino acids. The germline V gene encodes CDR1 SQVTM and CDR2 ANQGSEA. The CDR3 loop reads CSGDRAEAFF. CDR3 DNA sequence: TGCAGCGGAGACAGGGCTGAAGCTTTCTTT. The complete variable domain, with remaining parts taken from reference TRBV29-1 and TRBJ1-1, reads SAVISQKPSRDICQRGTSLTIQCQVDSQVTMMFWYRQQPGQSLTLIATANQGSEATYESGFVIDKFPISRPNLTFSTLTVSNMSPEDSSIYLCSGDRAEAFFGQGTRLTVV.

This clonotype was seen only once. A single base separates this from a much larger clone, so it may be a read error. V usage is TRBV7-2 and J usage is TRBJ2-7, with TRBD2 matching 15 bases. This CDR3 is built from 16 residues. Germline CDR1 and CDR2: SGHTA and FQGNSA. J gave up 2 bases and V 5 bases, and 4 bases lay outside the gene matches. The CDR3 sequence: CASSTRTSGRAYEQYF. CDR3 bases: TGTGCCAGCAGCACCCGGACTAGCGGGAGGGCCTACGAGCAGTACTTC. Filled out from reference TRBV7-2 and TRBJ2-7, the complete variable domain reads GAGVSQSPSNKVTEKGKDVELRCDPISGHTALYWYRQSLGQGLEFLIYFQGNSAPDKSGLPSDRFSAERTGGSVSTLTIQRTQQEDSAVYLCASSTRTSGRAYEQYFGPGTRLTVT.

The chain has TRBV24-1 and TRBJ2-7, with 7 bases fitting TRBD1. With V trimmed by 1 base and J by 5 bases, 10 bases remained unmatched. Germline CDR1 KGHDR, CDR2 SFDVKD. The CDR3 runs to 16 residues. The CDR3 sequence: CATSDFRGRGFHEQYF. CDR3 in DNA: TGTGCCACCAGTGATTTCCGTGGCAGGGGGTTCCACGAGCAGTACTTC.

This clonotype showed up many times. The genes are TRBV5-1 and TRBJ2-2, with unresolved D. CDR3 length equals 14 residues. Trimming left V 7 bases short and J 1 base short, with 11 bases between. The germline CDR1 and CDR2 sequences are SGHRS and YFSETQ. The CDR3 loop reads CASGSFVNTGELFF. DNA of the CDR3: TGCGCCAGCGGTTCCTTCGTGAACACCGGGGAGCTGTTTTTT. The variable domain in full, with the rest retrieved from reference TRBV5-1 and TRBJ2-2, is KAGVTQTPRYLIKTRGQQVTLSCSPISGHRSVSWYQQTPGQGLQFLFEYFSETQRNKGNFPGRFSGRQFSNSRSEMNVSTLELGDSALYLCASGSFVNTGELFFGEGSRLTVL.

In its sample, this clonotype was seen many times. This chain links TRBV2 with TRBJ2-1, with D maybe TRBD2 (6 bases). Germline CDR1 SNHLY, CDR2 FYNNEI. V lost 7 bases and J lost 4, with 23 bases in between. The CDR3 consists of 17 residues. The CDR3 sequence is CASTEAGIMGPYNEQFF. CDR3 nucleotides: TGTGCCAGCACCGAGGCGGGGATCATGGGCCCTTACAATGAGCAGTTCTTC.

This clonotype appeared a few times. The gene calls are TRBV5-1 and TRBJ2-7, with D perhaps TRBD2 (5 bases). Trimming left V 6 bases short and J 3 bases short, with 16 bases between. Germline-derived CDR1 and CDR2 are SGHRS and YFSETQ. There are 14 residues in the CDR3. The CDR3 DNA is TGCGCCAGCAATCCTCCGGGAAACCACTACGAGCAGTACTTC. It is translated as CASNPPGNHYEQYF.

This sequence joins TRBV6-1 and TRBJ1-1; D is unresolved. Germline V gives CDR1 MNHNS, CDR2 SASEGT. V gave up 5 bases and J gave up 8 bases, with 12 bases separating them. This CDR3 has 12 amino acids. The CDR3 here is CASSRADTEAFF. The DNA of the CDR3 is TGTGCCAGCAGTAGGGCTGATACAGAAGCTTTCTTT.

At least ten counts were recorded for this clonotype. V usage is TRBV5-1 and J usage is TRBJ1-5; 10 positions match TRBD1. V shed 4 bases and J 2 bases; nucleotides not matched to a gene: 6. This CDR3 is 16 amino acids long. Germline CDR1 reads SGHRS; CDR2 reads YFSETQ. CDR3 region: CASSGGTGAGNQPQHF. The CDR3 DNA follows: TGCGCCAGCAGCGGTGGGACAGGGGCTGGCAATCAGCCCCAGCATTTT.

This clonotype was observed many times. The CDR3 region has the DNA TGTGCCAGCAGCCAAGAGGAGGGAGGCACTGAAGCTTTCTTT. Its protein product is CASSQEEGGTEAFF. J is TRBJ1-1 and V is TRBV3-1; no clear D. Deletions cut 0 bases from V and 4 bases from J, with 9 bases between. Per germline, CDR1 LGHDT and CDR2 YNNKEL (reference sequence). This CDR3 region has 14 residues.

The V gene is TRBV20-1, the J gene TRBJ2-7; TRBD2 agrees at 10 bases. Germline CDR1 is DFQATT and CDR2 is SNEGSKA (reference sequence). The CDR3 is made up of 16 amino acids. Unmatched junction bases numbered 9, after V lost 3 bases and J lost 1 base. CDR3 protein: CSASGTSVLGSYEQYF. In DNA form, the CDR3 reads TGCAGTGCTAGCGGGACTAGCGTCTTAGGGTCCTACGAGCAGTACTTC.

This clonotype was detected many times. V is TRBV12-3 or TRBV12-4 and J is TRBJ1-1; D gene unclear. Trimming removed 5 bases from V and 0 bases from J, with 10 bases in between. This CDR3 is built from 14 residues. The CDR3 sequence is CASSLRIMNTEAFF. The CDR3 bases are TGTGCCAGCAGTCTTCGAATAATGAACACTGAAGCTTTCTTT.

This clonotype was counted between two and nine times. As DNA, the CDR3 is TGTGCCAGCAGCGGCCGGACCGGTAGCACTGAAGCTTTCTTT. Its protein product is CASSGRTGSTEAFF. This chain links TRBV11-3 with TRBJ1-1; D is unresolved. The CDR3 contains 14 residues. CDR1 and CDR2 from the germline V gene are SGHNT and YENEEA. The V end lost 5 bases, the J end lost 4 bases, and 14 bases lay between the germline ends.

This clonotype was recorded at least ten times. This chain connects TRBV20-1 to TRBJ2-3, with TRBD2 matching over 7 bases. This CDR3 is 15 amino acids long. V lost 1 base and J lost 4; bases outside the gene matches: 8. Germline CDR1 DFQATT, CDR2 SNEGSKA (reference sequence). In nucleotides, the CDR3 is TGCAGTGCTAGAGGGCTAGCGGTGGGGTCAGATACGCAGTATTTT. Translating gives CSARGLAVGSDTQYF.

This clonotype has at least ten counts. The chain carries TRBV7-9 and TRBJ2-3; D might be TRBD2 (5 bases). V was cut by 2 bases and J by 3 bases, with 18 bases left in between. The germline gives CDR1 SEHNR, CDR2 FQNEAQ (reference sequence). This CDR3 has 17 residues. The CDR3 sequence is CASSLKRTKVGTDTQYF. DNA for the CDR3: TGTGCCAGCAGCTTAAAGCGGACCAAGGTGGGGACAGATACGCAGTATTTT.

This clonotype came up many times. J is TRBJ2-1 and V is TRBV24-1; 10 bases agree with TRBD2. From germline, CDR1 is KGHDR and CDR2 SFDVKD. The V gene end was trimmed by 3 bases and the J gene end by 5 bases; junction bases not matched to a gene: 9. CDR3 size: 17 residues. The chain's CDR3 is CATSDQRRTSGNNEQFF. The CDR3, as DNA: TGTGCCACCAGTGATCAGCGAAGGACTAGCGGTAACAATGAGCAGTTCTTC.

Ten or more counts support this clonotype. In DNA, the CDR3 is TGCAGTGCTACACGACTAGCGGGAACCTACGAGCAGTACTTC. The encoded protein is CSATRLAGTYEQYF. The chain uses TRBV20-1 and TRBJ2-7; TRBD2 matches 11 bases. The V segment lost 4 bases and the J segment 2 bases; nucleotides outside the gene matches: 4. This CDR3 is built from 14 residues. The germline CDR1 and CDR2 sequences are DFQATT and SNEGSKA (reference sequence).

This clonotype was recorded many times. The rearrangement uses TRBV7-3 and TRBJ1-1; TRBD1 might be the D (5 bases). The CDR3 has 15 amino acids. The ends were cut back, 2 bases at V and 3 bases at J, with 13 bases in the middle. Germline V gene data show CDR1 as SGHTA and CDR2 as FQGTGA. DNA of the CDR3: TGTGCCAGCAGCTTATTAGGGGCCAAATACACTGAAGCTTTCTTT. Residues: CASSLLGAKYTEAFF.

This chain links TRBV19 with TRBJ2-7, with 13 bases identical to TRBD2. The germline gives CDR1 LNHDA, CDR2 SQIVND (reference sequence). CDR3 length equals 17 residues. After removal of 5 bases from V and 1 base from J, the junction contained 8 bases not matched to a gene. CDR3: CASSWTSGRGASYEQYF. The CDR3 bases are TGTGCCAGTAGTTGGACTAGCGGGAGAGGGGCGTCCTACGAGCAGTACTTC.